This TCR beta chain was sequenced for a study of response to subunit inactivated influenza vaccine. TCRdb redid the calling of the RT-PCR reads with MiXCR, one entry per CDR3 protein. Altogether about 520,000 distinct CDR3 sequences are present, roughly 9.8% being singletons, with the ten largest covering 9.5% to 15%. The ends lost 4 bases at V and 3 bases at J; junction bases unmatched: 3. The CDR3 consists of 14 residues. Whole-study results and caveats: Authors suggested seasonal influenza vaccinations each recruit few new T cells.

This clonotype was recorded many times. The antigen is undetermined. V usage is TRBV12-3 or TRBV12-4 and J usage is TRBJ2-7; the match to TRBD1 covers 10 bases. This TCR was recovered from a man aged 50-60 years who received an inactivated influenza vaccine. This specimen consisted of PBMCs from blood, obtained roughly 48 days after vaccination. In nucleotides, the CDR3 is TGTGCCAGCAGTTATGGGACAGGGGACTACGAGCAGTACTTC. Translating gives CASSYGTGDYEQYF.